A single sample is the source of the 9 T cell receptor beta chains below, sequenced in a study of radiotherapy plus CTLA-4 blockade in lung cancer. The data were produced by immunoSEQ multiplex PCR, yet TCRdb's version contains in-frame clones alone and is incomplete. The sample holds approximately 33,000 clones, more than 75% seen once. The input for sequencing was peripheral blood, taken from a patient treated with radiotherapy plus ipilimumab. These receptors were collected from a human donor with non-small cell lung cancer who had stable disease on radiotherapy plus ipilimumab.

The chain employs TRBV10-2 and TRBJ1-1, with D possibly being TRBD1 (6 bases). V lost 7 bases and J lost 3, with 15 bases in between. Per the germline V gene, CDR1 is WSHSY and CDR2 is SAAADI. The CDR3 is 14 residues long. The CDR3 sequence: CASKDSQGYTEAFF. CDR3 coding DNA: TGCGCCAGCAAGGACAGTCAAGGATACACTGAAGCTTTCTTT.

The chain recombines TRBV7-6 with TRBJ1-1, with D tentatively TRBD1 (5 bases). Germline V gene lookup returns CDR1 SGHVS and CDR2 FNYEAQ. V was shortened by 1 base and J by 6 bases, with 12 bases between the two germline ends. The CDR3 consists of 14 residues. The DNA for the CDR3 is TGTGCCAGCAGCTTAGGGCAGGGTTTTTCTGAAGCTTTCTTT. It specifies CASSLGQGFSEAFF. Combining the CDR3 with reference TRBV7-6 and TRBJ1-1 gives the whole variable domain GAGVSQSPRYKVTKRGQDVALRCDPISGHVSLYWYRQALGQGPEFLTYFNYEAQQDKSGLPNDRFSAERPEGSISTLTIQRTEQRDSAMYRCASSLGQGFSEAFFGQGTRLTVV.

The CDR3 bases are TGTGCCAGCAGTGAAGACGGACGGAGGAACACTGAAGCTTTCTTT. Translating gives CASSEDGRRNTEAFF. V gene TRBV2 combines with J gene TRBJ1-1, with D hard to call. Germline CDR1 reads SNHLY; CDR2 reads FYNNEI. Trimming took 1 base from V and 1 from J, leaving 10 bases between them. CDR3 size: 15 residues.

The chain recombines TRBV27 with TRBJ2-5, with 9 bases identical to TRBD1. The CDR3 runs to 13 residues. From germline, CDR1 is MNHEY and CDR2 SMNVEV (reference sequence). Trimming took 2 bases from V and 7 from J; bases not matched to a gene: 2. In DNA, the CDR3 is TGTGCCAGCAGTTTAACAGGGGGCTTGACCCAGTACTTC. It translates to CASSLTGGLTQYF.

The V call is TRBV5-1, the J call TRBJ2-1, with D unresolved. Germline V gives CDR1 SGHRS, CDR2 YFSETQ. V gave up 1 base and J gave up 10 bases, with 9 bases separating them. The CDR3 is made up of 12 amino acids. The CDR3 loop reads CASSLWGSEQFF. The CDR3 region has the DNA TGCGCCAGCAGCTTGTGGGGTTCGGAGCAGTTCTTC.

V is TRBV7-2 and J is TRBJ2-5; 11 bases are a match to TRBD1. The J call may be wrong; the DNA end is better matched by TRBJ2-7. Germline CDR1 reads SGHTA; CDR2 reads FQGNSA. This CDR3 spans 15 amino acids. This chain's CDR3 is CASSKADRGLGEQYF. CDR3 sequence (DNA): TGTGCCAGCAGCAAAGCGGACAGGGGGCTTGGCGAGCAGTACTTC.

The V and J genes are TRBV2 and TRBJ2-7; D unclear. The V and J ends lost 6 bases and 6 bases respectively, with 15 bases between them. The CDR3 consists of 13 residues. Germline values: CDR1 SNHLY, CDR2 FYNNEI. CDR3: CASSGFFLREQYV. The CDR3 DNA reads TGTGCCAGCAGCGGGTTTTTTTTACGCGAGCAGTACGTC.

The J gene is TRBJ2-2, the V gene TRBV12-5; 8 bases map to TRBD2. Per the germline V gene, CDR1 is LGHNT and CDR2 is FRNRAP. J lost 5 bases, V lost 6 bases, and 11 bases had no gene match. The CDR3 is 16 residues long. DNA of the CDR3: TGTGCTAGTGGACGAAATAGCGGGGTTGAAACCGGGGAGCTGTTTTTT. It translates to CASGRNSGVETGELFF.

This clone was recorded a few times. The genes are TRBV6-5 and TRBJ2-4; D not certain. Germline V gene sequence: CDR1 MNHEY, CDR2 SVGAGI. Trimming removed 5 bases from V and 9 bases from J, with 11 bases in between. The CDR3 loop spans 12 amino acids. The CDR3 DNA is TGTGCCAGCAGTGATTCAGCGAGCATTCAGTACTTC. Translated: CASSDSASIQYF.